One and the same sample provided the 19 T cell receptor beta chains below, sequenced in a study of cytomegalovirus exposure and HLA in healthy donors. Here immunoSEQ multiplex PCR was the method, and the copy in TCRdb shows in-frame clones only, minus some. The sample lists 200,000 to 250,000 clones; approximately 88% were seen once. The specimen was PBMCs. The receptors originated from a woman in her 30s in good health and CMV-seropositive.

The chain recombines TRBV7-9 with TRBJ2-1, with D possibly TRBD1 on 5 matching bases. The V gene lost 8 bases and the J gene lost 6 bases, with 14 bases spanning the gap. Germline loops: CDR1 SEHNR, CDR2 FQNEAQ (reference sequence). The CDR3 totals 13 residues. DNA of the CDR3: TGTGCCAGCCCTGACAGAGACAGCAATGAGCAGTTCTTC. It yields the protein CASPDRDSNEQFF.

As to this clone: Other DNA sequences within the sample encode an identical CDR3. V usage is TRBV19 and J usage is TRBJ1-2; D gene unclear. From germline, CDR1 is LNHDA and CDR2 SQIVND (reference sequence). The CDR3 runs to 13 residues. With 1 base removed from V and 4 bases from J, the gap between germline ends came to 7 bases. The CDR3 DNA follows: TGTGCCAGTAGTATAGGTACCTTCTATGGCTACACCTTC. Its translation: CASSIGTFYGYTF.

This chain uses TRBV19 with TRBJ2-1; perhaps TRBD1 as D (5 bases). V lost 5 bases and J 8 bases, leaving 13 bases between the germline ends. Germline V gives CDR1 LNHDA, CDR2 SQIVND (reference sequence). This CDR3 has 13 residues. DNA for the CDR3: TGTGCCAGTAGTTACCGGAAAGGGGATGAGCAGTTCTTC. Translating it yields CASSYRKGDEQFF.

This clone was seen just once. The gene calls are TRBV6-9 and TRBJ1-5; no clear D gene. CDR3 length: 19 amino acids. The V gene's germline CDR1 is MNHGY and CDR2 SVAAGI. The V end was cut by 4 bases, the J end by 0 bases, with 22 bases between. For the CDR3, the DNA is TGTGCCAGCAGTTTCCCCATAGGCAGATTCTCTTATAGCAATCAGCCCCAGCATTTT. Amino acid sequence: CASSFPIGRFSYSNQPQHF.

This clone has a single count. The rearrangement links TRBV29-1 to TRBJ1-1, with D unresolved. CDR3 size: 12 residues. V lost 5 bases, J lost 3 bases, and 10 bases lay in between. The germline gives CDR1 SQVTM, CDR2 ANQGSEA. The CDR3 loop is CSVKSRDTEAFF. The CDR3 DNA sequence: TGCAGCGTTAAATCTCGGGACACTGAAGCTTTCTTT.

In nucleotides, the CDR3 is TGTGCCAGTAGTATCGGGGACAGGGCGAGTGAAAAACTGTTTTTT. Its protein product is CASSIGDRASEKLFF. This chain joins TRBV19 and TRBJ1-4, with 9 bases aligning to TRBD1. The V and J ends lost 3 bases and 7 bases, in that order; junction bases with no gene match: 6. The CDR3 spans 15 residues. CDR1 LNHDA and CDR2 SQIVND come from the germline V gene (reference sequence).

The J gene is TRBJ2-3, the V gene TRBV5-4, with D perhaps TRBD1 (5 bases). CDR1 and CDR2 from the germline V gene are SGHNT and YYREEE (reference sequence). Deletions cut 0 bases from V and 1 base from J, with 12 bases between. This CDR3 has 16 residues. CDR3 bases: TGTGCCAGCAGCTTGGCAGGGCTGGCCGGCACAGATACGCAGTATTTT. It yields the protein CASSLAGLAGTDTQYF.

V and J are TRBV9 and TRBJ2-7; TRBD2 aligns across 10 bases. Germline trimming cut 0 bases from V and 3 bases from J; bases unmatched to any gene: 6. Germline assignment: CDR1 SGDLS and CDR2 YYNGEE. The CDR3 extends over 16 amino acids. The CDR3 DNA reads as TGTGCCAGCAGCGTAGCGGCTAGCGGGAGTCTCTACGAGCAGTACTTC. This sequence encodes CASSVAASGSLYEQYF.

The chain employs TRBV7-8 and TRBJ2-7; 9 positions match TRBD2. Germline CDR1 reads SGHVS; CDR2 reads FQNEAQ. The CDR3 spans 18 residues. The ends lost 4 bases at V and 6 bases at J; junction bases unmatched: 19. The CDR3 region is CASSYGGSAGGRAAEQYF. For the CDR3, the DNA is TGTGCCAGCAGCTACGGAGGATCCGCTGGCGGGAGGGCTGCCGAGCAGTACTTC.

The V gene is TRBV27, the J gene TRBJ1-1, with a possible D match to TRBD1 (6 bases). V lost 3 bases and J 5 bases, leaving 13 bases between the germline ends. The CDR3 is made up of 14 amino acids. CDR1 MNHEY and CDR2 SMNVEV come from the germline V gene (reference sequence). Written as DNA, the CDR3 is TGTGCCAGCAGTTTCTTGGGAAGGGGGACTGAAGCTTTCTTT. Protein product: CASSFLGRGTEAFF.

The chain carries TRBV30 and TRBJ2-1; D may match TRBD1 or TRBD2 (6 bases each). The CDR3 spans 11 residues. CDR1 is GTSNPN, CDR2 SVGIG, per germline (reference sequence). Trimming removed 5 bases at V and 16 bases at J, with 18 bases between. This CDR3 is CAWAGAEGDFF. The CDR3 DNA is TGTGCCTGGGCCGGGGCGGAGGGGGACTTCTTC.

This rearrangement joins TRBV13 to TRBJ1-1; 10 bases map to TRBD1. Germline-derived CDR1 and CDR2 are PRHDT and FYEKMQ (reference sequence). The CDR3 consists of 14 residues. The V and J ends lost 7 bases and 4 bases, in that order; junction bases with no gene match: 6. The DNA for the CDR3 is TGTGCCAGCACCTTGACAGGGGGCCCCACTGAAGCTTTCTTT. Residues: CASTLTGGPTEAFF.

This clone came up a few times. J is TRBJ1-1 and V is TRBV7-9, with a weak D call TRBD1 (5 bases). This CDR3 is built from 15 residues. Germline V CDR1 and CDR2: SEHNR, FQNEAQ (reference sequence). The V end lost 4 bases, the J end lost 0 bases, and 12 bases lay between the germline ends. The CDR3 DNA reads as TGTGCCAGCAGCTATACAGGTGCAATGAACACTGAAGCTTTCTTT. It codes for CASSYTGAMNTEAFF.

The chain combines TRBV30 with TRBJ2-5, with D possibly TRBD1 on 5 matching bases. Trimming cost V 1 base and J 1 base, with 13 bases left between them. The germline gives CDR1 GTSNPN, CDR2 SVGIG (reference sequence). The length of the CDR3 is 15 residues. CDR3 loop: CAWSGAGYLQETQYF. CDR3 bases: TGTGCCTGGAGTGGGGCAGGGTATCTCCAAGAGACCCAGTACTTC.

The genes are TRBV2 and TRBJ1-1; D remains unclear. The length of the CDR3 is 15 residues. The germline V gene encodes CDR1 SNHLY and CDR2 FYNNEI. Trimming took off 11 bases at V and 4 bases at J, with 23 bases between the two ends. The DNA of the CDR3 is TGTGCCTCCTTGGGATTAGGGCGGGGAGGCACTGAAGCTTTCTTT. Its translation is CASLGLGRGGTEAFF. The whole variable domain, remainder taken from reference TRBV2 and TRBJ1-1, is EPEVTQTPSHQVTQMGQEVILRCVPISNHLYFYWYRQILGQKVEFLVSFYNNEISEKSEIFDDQFSVERPDGSNFTLKIRSTKLEDSAMYFCASLGLGRGGTEAFFGQGTRLTVV.

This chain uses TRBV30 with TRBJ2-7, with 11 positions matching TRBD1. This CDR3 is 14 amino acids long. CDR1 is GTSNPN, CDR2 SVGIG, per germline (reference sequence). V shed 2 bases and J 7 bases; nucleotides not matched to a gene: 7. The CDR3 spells CAWSKGTGGREQYF. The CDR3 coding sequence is TGTGCCTGGAGTAAAGGGACAGGGGGAAGGGAGCAGTACTTC.

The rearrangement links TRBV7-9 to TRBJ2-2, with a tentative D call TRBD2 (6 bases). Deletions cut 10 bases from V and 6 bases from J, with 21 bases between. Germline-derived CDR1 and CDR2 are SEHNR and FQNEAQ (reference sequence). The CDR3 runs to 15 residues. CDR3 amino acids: CATPSPGGFAGELFF. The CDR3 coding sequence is TGTGCCACCCCCAGTCCCGGGGGTTTTGCCGGGGAGCTGTTTTTT.

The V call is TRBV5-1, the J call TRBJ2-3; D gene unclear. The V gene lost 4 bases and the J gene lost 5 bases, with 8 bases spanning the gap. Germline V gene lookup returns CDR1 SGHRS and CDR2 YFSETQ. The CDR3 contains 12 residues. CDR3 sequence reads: CASSPVRDTQYF. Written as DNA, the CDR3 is TGCGCCAGCAGCCCCGTCCGAGATACGCAGTATTTT. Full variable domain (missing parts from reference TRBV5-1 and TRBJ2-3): KAGVTQTPRYLIKTRGQQVTLSCSPISGHRSVSWYQQTPGQGLQFLFEYFSETQRNKGNFPGRFSGRQFSNSRSEMNVSTLELGDSALYLCASSPVRDTQYFGPGTRLTVL.

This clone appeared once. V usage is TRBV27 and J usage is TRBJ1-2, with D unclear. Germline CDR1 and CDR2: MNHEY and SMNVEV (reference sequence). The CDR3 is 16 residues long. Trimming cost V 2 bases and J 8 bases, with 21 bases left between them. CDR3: CASSLISKPERNGYTF. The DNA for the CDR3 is TGTGCCAGCAGTTTAATTTCCAAACCCGAGCGCAACGGCTACACCTTC.